The table lists the clone carrying this T cell receptor beta chain with a count of one. Its target is not known. The data are from a study of T-cell memory formation after mild COVID-19. Study results and caveats: Clones from the second wave (peaking day 37) had unconfirmed SARS-CoV-2 specificity.

Germline V CDR1 and CDR2: LNHNV, YYDKDF (reference sequence). The length of the CDR3 is 13 residues. Trimming shortened V by 2 bases and J by 6 bases, and 11 bases separated the two germline ends. After 5'RACE with constant-segment primers, TCR alpha and TCR beta cDNA libraries carrying sample barcodes and UMIs were obtained. Via MiXCR, TCRdb re-called the 5' RACE reads, giving one row per CDR3 protein. The table has tens of thousands of distinct CDR3 sequences, 10% to 15% seen once. The sequence derives from an adult woman who had mild COVID-19 (a few samples of this study predate the infection). Cell type and time point are not known. The sequencing sample was made of PBMCs or a T cell subset sorted from them (not recorded which). The J gene is TRBJ2-7, the V gene TRBV15; D unresolved. Here the CDR3 reads CATSRQYQSEQYV. In DNA form, the CDR3 reads TGTGCCACCAGCAGACAGTACCAGAGCGAGCAGTACGTC.